This T cell receptor beta chain was identified in a study of T cell repertoires in aging, cancer and after chemotherapy. From germline, CDR1 is GTSNPN and CDR2 SVGIG (reference sequence). Trimming removed 3 bases at V and 7 bases at J, with 13 bases between. The CDR3 covers 13 residues. TCR beta rearrangements were amplified from peripheral blood genomic DNA. TRB rearrangements spanning V, D and J were amplified using mixed TRB-A/B primers. TCRdb reprocessed the multiplex PCR reads via MiXCR and lists one record per CDR3 protein. The table shows over a thousand distinct CDR3 sequences, with under 30% occurring only once.

This receptor was identified in a human donor with a blood cancer. The V call is TRBV30, the J call TRBJ2-1; unclear D gene. The material sequenced was blood. The CDR3 loop reads CAWRDRITNEQFF. The CDR3 DNA reads as TGTGCCTGGAGGGACCGGATTACTAATGAGCAGTTCTTC. Full variable domain (remainder filled in from reference TRBV30 and TRBJ2-1): SQTIHQWPATLVQPVGSPLSLECTVEGTSNPNLYWYRQAAGRGLQLLFYSVGIGQISSEVPQNLSASRPQDRQFILSSKKLLLSDSGFYLCAWRDRITNEQFFGPGTRLTVL.